Presented here are 30 T cell receptor beta chains from one specimen sequenced in a study of blood T cell repertoires in COVID-19. Libraries were prepared by immunoSEQ multiplex PCR; TCRdb keeps only in-frame clonotypes and omits some of them. The sample lists 75,000 to 95,000 clones; roughly 90% were seen once. Sequencing was done on a sample of peripheral blood. The receptors were sampled from a woman aged 80 or over with acute or convalescent COVID-19.

The chain couples TRBV18 to TRBJ2-3; 8 bases align to TRBD1. Germline V lookup: CDR1 KGHSH, CDR2 LQKENI. This CDR3 region has 16 residues. J gave up 5 bases and V 5 bases, and 12 bases lay outside the gene matches. In nucleotides, the CDR3 is TGTGCCAGCTCAGCATGGATTCAGGGGGCGGGAGATACGCAGTATTTT. It encodes CASSAWIQGAGDTQYF.

This chain links TRBV5-1 with TRBJ2-7; 7 bases line up with TRBD1. The CDR3 extends over 14 amino acids. Germline V CDR1 and CDR2: SGHRS, YFSETQ. J gave up 3 bases and V 2 bases, and 5 bases lay outside the gene matches. This CDR3 is CASSLGQVRYEQYF. In DNA form, the CDR3 reads TGCGCCAGCAGCTTAGGACAGGTGCGCTACGAGCAGTACTTC.

Here the CDR3 DNA reads TGTGCCAGCAGTGAATTGGAGGGGATAGGATATGGCTACACCTTC. Translation gives CASSELEGIGYGYTF. The rearrangement joins TRBV6-1 to TRBJ1-2; weak D call: TRBD1 (5 bases). Germline assignment: CDR1 MNHNS and CDR2 SASEGT. V dropped 2 bases and J dropped 5 bases, with 15 bases sitting between them. This CDR3 is 15 amino acids long.

The chain links TRBV29-1 to TRBJ1-5; 10 bases match TRBD1. With 5 bases clipped from V and 11 bases from J, the junction kept 6 bases outside the gene matches. In germline, CDR1 is SQVTM, CDR2 ANQGSEA. CDR3 length: 12 amino acids. Here the CDR3 reads CSVSTGGETQHF. The CDR3 region has the DNA TGCAGCGTTTCGACAGGGGGCGAGACCCAGCATTTT.

This clone was detected only a few times. This sequence joins TRBV30 and TRBJ1-5, with a tentative D call TRBD1 (5 bases). The CDR3 length is 15 residues. V lost 0 bases, J lost 5 bases, and 14 bases lay in between. Germline CDR1 is GTSNPN and CDR2 is SVGIG (reference sequence). As DNA, the CDR3 is TGTGCCTGGAGTGTTTCAACCAGGGAGGATCAGCCCCAGCATTTT. Protein: CAWSVSTREDQPQHF.

This chain links TRBV29-1 with TRBJ1-2; TRBD1 might be the D (5 bases). This CDR3 spans 12 amino acids. Trimming removed 2 bases from V and 4 bases from J, with 8 bases in between. Germline lookup yields CDR1 SQVTM and CDR2 ANQGSEA. For the CDR3, the DNA is TGCAGCGTTGAACAGGGCGGCTATGGCTACACCTTC. It specifies CSVEQGGYGYTF.

This clone was seen a handful of times. The V call is TRBV18, the J call TRBJ2-5, with D possibly matching TRBD1 (5 bases). Looked up from germline, CDR1 is KGHSH and CDR2 is LQKENI. The germline V and J ends were trimmed by 4 bases and 1 base, with 7 bases remaining between them. The CDR3 loop spans 13 amino acids. The CDR3 here is CASSQGPQETQYF. The CDR3 DNA is TGTGCCAGCTCACAGGGGCCCCAAGAGACCCAGTACTTC.

CDR3 nucleotides: TGTGCCAGCAGTGAAGAAAGCACCGCCGGGGGAAACACCATATATTTT. Translation: CASSEESTAGGNTIYF. This sequence joins TRBV6-1 and TRBJ1-3; D is undetermined. Per germline, CDR1 MNHNS and CDR2 SASEGT. V lost 1 base and J 4 bases, leaving 14 bases between the germline ends. This CDR3 is 16 amino acids long.

The rearrangement joins TRBV29-1 to TRBJ2-2; tentatively, D is TRBD1 (6 bases). Between the trimmed V and J ends, which lost 4 bases and 0 bases, there was a span of 15 bases. This CDR3 has 16 amino acids. CDR1 is SQVTM, CDR2 ANQGSEA, per germline. CDR3 nucleotide sequence: TGCAGCGTTGCGGACCACAGGGTCTCGAACACCGGGGAGCTGTTTTTT. As protein: CSVADHRVSNTGELFF.

V usage is TRBV5-6 and J usage is TRBJ1-3, with D uncertain. Germline CDR1 reads SGHDT; CDR2 reads YYEEEE. Trimming cost V 5 bases and J 2 bases, with 11 bases left between them. The CDR3 spans 14 residues. The chain's CDR3 is CASRAVVPGNTIYF. CDR3 coding DNA: TGTGCCAGCAGAGCGGTAGTACCTGGAAACACCATATATTTT.

The chain recombines TRBV7-2 with TRBJ2-2; the match to TRBD2 covers 9 bases. CDR1 and CDR2 (germline): SGHTA, FQGNSA. There are 17 residues in the CDR3. V was clipped by 3 bases and J by 4 bases; unmatched bases: 9. The CDR3 DNA sequence: TGTGCCAGCAGCTTTTCCGCGGGAGGGCCCGGCACCGGGGAGCTGTTTTTT. Translation: CASSFSAGGPGTGELFF.

V gene TRBV28 combines with J gene TRBJ1-2; D possibly corresponds to TRBD1 (5 bases). The CDR3 covers 11 residues. The V gene lost 5 bases and the J gene lost 7 bases, with 8 bases spanning the gap. In germline, CDR1 is MDHEN, CDR2 SYDVKM. CDR3 residues: CASSGGFGYTF. CDR3 sequence (DNA): TGTGCCAGCAGTGGGGGGTTTGGCTACACCTTC.

Written as DNA, the CDR3 is TGTGCCAGAAGCTTGGCGGGGATAGCTGGAAACACCATATATTTT. It codes for CARSLAGIAGNTIYF. The chain uses TRBV5-3 and TRBJ1-3; D call uncertain. TRBV5-3 is given ORF status, its function remaining uncertain. CDR3 length equals 15 residues. Trimming took off 0 bases at V and 2 bases at J, with 9 bases between the two ends.

This clone was observed once. The chain couples TRBV7-2 to TRBJ1-2; TRBD1 is a possible D gene (5 bases). Per the germline V gene, CDR1 is SGHTA and CDR2 is FQGNSA. The CDR3 extends over 15 amino acids. V lost 5 bases to trimming and J lost 2 bases, with 15 bases between them. CDR3 nucleotide sequence: TGTGCCAGCAGCCTCCGAGGAGCAGGGAACTATGGCTACACCTTC. As protein: CASSLRGAGNYGYTF.

The chain has TRBV29-1 and TRBJ2-1; D is possibly TRBD1 (7 bases). The V end was cut by 4 bases, the J end by 6 bases, with 10 bases between. Looked up from germline, CDR1 is SQVTM and CDR2 is ANQGSEA. The CDR3 has 12 residues. Here the CDR3 reads CSVAQGGNEQFF. CDR3 DNA sequence: TGCAGCGTTGCGCAGGGGGGCAATGAGCAGTTCTTC.

This chain joins TRBV7-9 and TRBJ2-1, with 7 bases that match TRBD1. V gave up 4 bases and J gave up 0 bases; unmatched junction bases: 6. Germline values: CDR1 SEHNR, CDR2 FQNEAQ (reference sequence). This CDR3 is built from 16 residues. CDR3 in DNA: TGTGCCAGCAGCTCTCAGACAGGGAGCTCCTACAATGAGCAGTTCTTC. This gives the protein CASSSQTGSSYNEQFF.

The rearrangement links TRBV2 to TRBJ1-1; 7 nucleotides line up with TRBD1. The CDR3 has 14 amino acids. The germline V gene encodes CDR1 SNHLY and CDR2 FYNNEI. V was clipped by 7 bases and J by 1 base; unmatched bases: 6. CDR3 protein: CASTVGQPNTEAFF. For the CDR3, the DNA is TGTGCCAGCACCGTGGGACAGCCGAACACTGAAGCTTTCTTT.

For the CDR3, the DNA is TGTGCTAGTGGTTTTACCCAGGGGGATGAGCAGTTCTTC. Translated, it gives CASGFTQGDEQFF. The V gene is TRBV12-5, the J gene TRBJ2-1, with 7 nucleotides matching TRBD1. V dropped 3 bases and J dropped 8; count of bases not matched to a gene: 4. The CDR3 extends over 13 amino acids. The germline V gene encodes CDR1 LGHNT and CDR2 FRNRAP.

In nucleotides, the CDR3 is TGCAGCGTTGAAGGAGGGACAGGGGGCGCAAGCGGCTACACCTTC. Translation gives CSVEGGTGGASGYTF. The gene calls are TRBV29-1 and TRBJ1-2, with 12 nucleotides matching TRBD1. This CDR3 is 15 amino acids long. The V segment lost 1 base and the J segment 8 bases; nucleotides outside the gene matches: 8. The germline gives CDR1 SQVTM, CDR2 ANQGSEA.

The chain links TRBV11-2 to TRBJ2-7; D remains unclear. The V end was cut by 0 bases, the J end by 4 bases, with 16 bases between. The CDR3 runs 16 residues. CDR1 and CDR2 from the germline V gene are SGHAT and FQNNGV. CDR3 loop: CASSLDGDKFSYEQYF. DNA of the CDR3: TGTGCCAGCAGCTTAGATGGTGACAAATTTTCGTACGAGCAGTACTTC.

V gene TRBV7-9 combines with J gene TRBJ1-2; D gene ambiguous. The V gene lost 0 bases and the J gene lost 4 bases, with 6 bases spanning the gap. This CDR3 has 13 residues. The V gene's germline CDR1 is SEHNR and CDR2 FQNEAQ (reference sequence). CDR3: CASSLAAIYGYTF. The CDR3 bases are TGTGCCAGCAGCTTAGCAGCAATCTATGGCTACACCTTC.

The genes are TRBV29-1 and TRBJ1-2; D gene unclear. Per the germline V gene, CDR1 is SQVTM and CDR2 is ANQGSEA. The CDR3 length is 12 residues. V was shortened by 4 bases and J by 5 bases, with 11 bases between the two germline ends. CDR3 bases: TGCAGCGTTGTGGGCCTCCCTTATGGCTACACCTTC. Amino acid sequence: CSVVGLPYGYTF.

The CDR3 DNA reads TGTGCCAGCAGTTACTCTCGGCTAGCGGGGGCCGCAGATACGCAGTATTTT. Translation: CASSYSRLAGAADTQYF. This rearrangement joins TRBV6-2 or TRBV6-3 to TRBJ2-3, with TRBD2 matching over 10 bases. The CDR3 is 17 residues long. J was trimmed by 4 bases and V by 0 bases; bases with no gene match: 7. Germline CDR1 MNHEY, CDR2 SVGEGT.

V and J are TRBV12-3 or TRBV12-4 and TRBJ2-7; D possibly corresponds to TRBD1 (6 bases). Trimming stripped 6 bases from V and 5 bases from J, with 11 bases between. The CDR3 totals 12 residues. This CDR3 reads CASSYGQNEQYF. DNA of the CDR3: TGTGCCAGCAGCTACGGACAGAACGAGCAGTACTTC.

The chain uses TRBV3-1 (or the pseudogene TRBV3-2) and TRBJ1-2; D gene uncertain. CDR1 and CDR2 from the germline V gene are LGHDT and YNNKEL (reference sequence). The V end lost 0 bases, the J end lost 4 bases, and 6 bases lay between the germline ends. The CDR3 is 13 amino acids. CDR3 sequence: CASSQDRSYGYTF. The CDR3 DNA reads TGTGCCAGCAGCCAAGATCGGAGCTATGGCTACACCTTC.

The chain carries TRBV12-5 and TRBJ2-2, with 7 bases fitting TRBD1. The CDR3 totals 15 residues. V was clipped by 5 bases and J by 7 bases; unmatched bases: 10. Germline CDR1 is LGHNT and CDR2 is FRNRAP. CDR3 residues: CASGNPTGLGGELFF. The CDR3 DNA follows: TGTGCTAGTGGTAACCCGACAGGGCTTGGCGGGGAGCTGTTTTTT. The full variable domain, completed using reference TRBV12-5 and TRBJ2-2, is DARVTQTPRHKVTEMGQEVTMRCQPILGHNTVFWYRQTMMQGLELLAYFRNRAPLDDSGMPKDRFSAEMPDATLATLKIQPSEPRDSAVYFCASGNPTGLGGELFFGEGSRLTVL.

The chain uses TRBV23-1 and TRBJ1-5; 9 nucleotides line up with TRBD1. TRBV23-1 carries the ORF label, with uncertain function. This CDR3 contains 15 residues. Losses at the gene ends were 4 bases for V and 7 bases for J; bases not matched to a gene: 8. The CDR3 sequence: CASSPPDRGNQPQHF. In DNA, the CDR3 is TGCGCCAGCAGTCCTCCCGACAGGGGGAACCAGCCCCAGCATTTT.

The rearrangement links TRBV19 to TRBJ1-5, with a tentative D call TRBD1 (5 bases). CDR1 LNHDA and CDR2 SQIVND come from the germline V gene (reference sequence). V was cut by 6 bases and J by 7 bases, with 13 bases left in between. The CDR3 is 13 residues long. CDR3 nucleotides: TGTGCCAGTAGCCGTGAGGGGAGGCAGCCCCAGCATTTT. This sequence encodes CASSREGRQPQHF.

The chain recombines TRBV6-2 or TRBV6-3 with TRBJ1-5, with TRBD1 matching over 8 bases. Germline values: CDR1 MNHEY, CDR2 SVGEGT. This CDR3 has 15 residues. V was pared by 2 bases and J by 3 bases, with 3 bases of the junction left unmatched. The chain's CDR3 is CASSYRTGNNQPQHF. DNA of the CDR3: TGTGCCAGCAGTTACCGGACAGGGAACAATCAGCCCCAGCATTTT.

In DNA, the CDR3 is TGTGCCAGTAGTATGGGACAGAACACAGATACGCAGTATTTT. Translated, it gives CASSMGQNTDTQYF. The chain combines TRBV19 with TRBJ2-3; 7 bases map to TRBD1. CDR1 is LNHDA and CDR2 is SQIVND in the germline V gene (reference sequence). The CDR3 loop spans 14 amino acids. The J segment lost 2 bases and the V segment lost 3 bases, leaving 2 bases of the junction unmatched.